This record covers a single T cell receptor beta chain. Germline assignment: CDR1 SGHTA and CDR2 FQGNSA. The CDR3 totals 14 residues. Trimming stripped 3 bases from V and 13 bases from J, with 19 bases between. This sample is part of a study of blood T cells in healthy people across ages. Together with a sample-barcoded 5' primer, a J-beta primer mix was included in a second PCR lasting about 7 to 11 cycles. TCRdb passed the 5' RACE reads through MiXCR, listing each CDR3 protein once. This sample has 780,000 or so distinct CDR3 sequences, with more than 50% found just once. The sequenced sample consisted of blood. The rearrangement uses TRBV7-2 and TRBJ2-1; no reliable D call. This TCR was sampled from a man between 35 and 55 years old in good health. CDR3 DNA sequence: TGTGCCAGCAGCTTCGAAGGGATTGGAGAGACCCAGTTCTTC. Protein product: CASSFEGIGETQFF. Drawing the rest from reference TRBV7-2 and TRBJ2-1, the complete variable domain is GAGVSQSPSNKVTEKGKDVELRCDPISGHTALYWYRQSLGQGLEFLIYFQGNSAPDKSGLPSDRFSAERTGGSVSTLTIQRTQQEDSAVYLCASSFEGIGETQFFGPGTRLTVL.